This is a list of T cell receptor beta chains from one sample in a study of blood T cell repertoires in COVID-19. This table comes from immunoSEQ multiplex PCR, and its TCRdb copy is limited to in-frame clones, with some not included. The table has roughly 220,000 clones, over 60% seen once. Sequencing used peripheral blood. The origin of the receptors is a woman aged 70-85 years with acute or convalescent COVID-19. CDR3s include the opening cysteine and the closing phenylalanine or tryptophan. A D gene is named only where the DNA matches it firmly. Size values are once, few and many counts, or a class for expanded clones, and some rows have none.

v_call	clone_size	j_call	d_call	cdr3_aa	cdr3_nt
TRBV28	NA	TRBJ1-1	NA	CASSTSGEGNTEAFF	TGTGCCAGCAGTACCTCCGGGGAGGGGAACACTGAAGCTTTCTTT
TRBV2	few	TRBJ2-2	NA	CASLTGFLNTGELFF	TGTGCCAGCTTGACGGGATTTCTAAACACCGGGGAGCTGTTTTTT
TRBV7-9	NA	TRBJ2-1	TRBD2	CASRALAGVYNEQFF	TGTGCCAGCAGGGCCCTAGCGGGAGTATACAATGAGCAGTTCTTC
TRBV5-1	few	TRBJ2-3	TRBD2	CASSWGPSGRTDTQYF	TGCGCCAGCAGCTGGGGGCCTAGCGGGAGAACAGATACGCAGTATTTT
TRBV6-4	once	TRBJ2-7	TRBD1	CARKTPGTGGQLYEQYF	TGTGCCAGAAAGACCCCCGGGACAGGGGGCCAACTCTACGAGCAGTACTTC
TRBV28	NA	TRBJ1-5	NA	CASSPLQGRGNQPQHF	TGTGCCAGCAGTCCGCTACAGGGACGAGGCAATCAGCCCCAGCATTTT
TRBV2	NA	TRBJ1-6	TRBD1	CASSGDRGYNSPLHF	TGTGCCAGCAGCGGGGACAGGGGCTATAATTCACCCCTCCACTTT
TRBV15	NA	TRBJ1-1	NA	CATSREGGASTEAFF	TGTGCCACCAGCAGAGAAGGGGGAGCGAGCACTGAAGCTTTCTTT
TRBV5-5	NA	TRBJ1-2	TRBD1	CASSNRQGNYGYTF	TGTGCCAGCAGCAACCGACAGGGGAACTATGGCTACACCTTC
TRBV2	NA	TRBJ2-1	NA	CASNAVGSSYNEQFF	TGTGCCAGCAATGCAGTCGGGAGCTCCTACAATGAGCAGTTCTTC
TRBV10-3	NA	TRBJ1-1	TRBD1	CAISESTGTLNTEAFF	TGTGCCATCAGTGAGTCGACAGGGACCCTGAACACTGAAGCTTTCTTT
TRBV30	NA	TRBJ1-3	NA	CAWSLGGGAGGNTIYF	TGTGCCTGGAGCCTAGGGGGGGGCGCAGGGGGAAACACCATATATTTT
TRBV19	NA	TRBJ1-6	TRBD1	CASRHTGTANSPLHF	TGTGCCAGTAGACATACCGGGACAGCTAATTCACCCCTCCACTTT
TRBV28	NA	TRBJ2-1	TRBD2	CASSSTSGSYNEQFF	TGTGCCAGCAGTTCAACTAGCGGTTCCTACAATGAGCAGTTCTTC
TRBV3-1/TRBV3-2	NA	TRBJ2-3	NA	CASSPSGQGGDTQYF	TGTGCCAGCAGCCCATCGGGGCAGGGGGGAGATACGCAGTATTTT
TRBV5-1	NA	TRBJ2-5	NA	CASSLEGPQYF	TGCGCCAGCAGCTTGGAGGGGCCCCAGTACTTC
TRBV18	NA	TRBJ2-1	NA	CASSPGHSDEQFF	TGTGCCAGCTCACCGGGACACTCGGACGAGCAGTTCTTC
TRBV6-5	NA	TRBJ2-7	TRBD2	CATRDYSYEQYF	TGTGCCACCAGGGACTACTCCTACGAGCAGTACTTC